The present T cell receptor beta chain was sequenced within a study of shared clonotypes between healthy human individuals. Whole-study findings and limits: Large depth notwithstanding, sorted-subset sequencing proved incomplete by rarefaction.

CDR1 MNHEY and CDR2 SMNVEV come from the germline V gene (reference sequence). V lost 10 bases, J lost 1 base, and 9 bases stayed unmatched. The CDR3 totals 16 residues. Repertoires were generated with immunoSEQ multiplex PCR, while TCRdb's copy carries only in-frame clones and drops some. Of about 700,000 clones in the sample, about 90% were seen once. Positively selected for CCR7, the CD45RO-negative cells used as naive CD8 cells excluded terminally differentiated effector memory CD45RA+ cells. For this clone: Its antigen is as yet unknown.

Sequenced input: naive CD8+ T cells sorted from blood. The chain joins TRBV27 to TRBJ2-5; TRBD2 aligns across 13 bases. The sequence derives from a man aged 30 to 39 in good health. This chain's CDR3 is CATKGLAGPAQETQYF. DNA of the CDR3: TGTGCCACCAAGGGACTAGCGGGACCAGCCCAAGAGACCCAGTACTTC.